The clone carrying this T cell receptor (beta chain) was recorded a few times. Its antigen is unknown. These data come from a study of identical twins. General study results and limits: Fewer insertions characterized abundant cord blood beta clonotypes, whereas memory repertoires showed none.

The CDR3 has 13 residues. Trimming stripped 1 base from V and 5 bases from J, with 8 bases between. CDR1 is SGHVS, CDR2 FNYEAQ, per germline. Each CDR3 protein is one row after TCRdb ran MiXCR on the 5' RACE reads. Of 210,000 or so distinct CDR3 sequences in the sample, approximately 15% were seen once. This sample was shared with a second study, whose subject was T cells expressing NK-cell markers. From that paper: CD3+CD56+NKG2C+, CD3+CD56+NKG2C- and CD3+CD56-NKG2C+ T cells, once sorted, supplied the TCR beta repertoires. Seropositivity for HCMV was found in most of the eight sequenced donors, with one seronegative.

This chain joins TRBV7-6 and TRBJ1-1; no clear D gene. The origin of this receptor is a woman aged 18-29 years in good health. The sequencing input was CD8+ T cells sorted from blood. Here the CDR3 DNA reads TGTGCCAGCAGCTTAGGGGAGGATACTGAAGCTTTCTTT. Residues: CASSLGEDTEAFF.